This T cell receptor beta chain was captured in a study of T cell responses to AZD1222 COVID-19 vaccine (dated by TCRdb to the early 2020s). At the level of the whole study: A total of more than 230 trial participants underwent TCR sequencing, of whom around 200 received two doses of AZD1222 and some 26 received two doses of the MenACWY control vaccine. Trial participants were enrolled by age into 18-55, 56-69 and 70-plus year subgroups, with about 150, 27 and 61 TCR-sequenced participants respectively.

The CDR3 regions of human TCRbeta chains were analyzed by immunosequencing. The original pipeline was this. TCRs in the repertoires were matched against a reference library of SARS-CoV-2-specific TCRs that had been generated with the MIRA antigen-specificity platform. Breadth meant the fraction of unique TCRs that were SARS-CoV-2-associated, whereas depth meant the fraction of total T cells that were SARS-CoV-2-associated. Each spike-specific TCR was assigned to its reactive spike region and to a CD4 or CD8 class using the MIRA data. Log10-transformed breadth and depth values were compared by one-way ANOVA with Sidak's multiple comparisons tests. Entries here come from immuneACCESS through TCRdb and include only in-frame sequences with V and J called. Some clones fail to appear in such tables; in the studies checked, an unresolved V gene covers under half of the shortfall, and the cause of the remainder is unknown. The DNA was the basis for D and trimming; V, J and clone size are from that table. This sample comprises some 170,000 clones, about 87% of them detected only once. Clones ranked in the top ten supply about 4.3% of the sample.

General conclusions and limits of the study: The 56-69-year group was small, and its depth increase did not reach significance, likely because of low power. Because no day 14 peak-response samples were available, the repertoires could be characterized only after the peak T cell response. The whole spike protein was spanned by vaccine-associated CD4 TCRs, and dominant responses were seen in regions 160-218 and 743-854. Participants were mostly white British and included more females than males, and it was suggested by the authors that clonal diversity may have been underestimated. A significant rise in spike-specific TCR breadth and depth was observed after two AZD1222 doses relative to day 0 and relative to MenACWY recipients. Nearly half of unique spike-specific TCRs reportedly recognized epitopes outside regions mutated in the B.1.351 and B.1.1.7 variants. Conclusions about previously exposed vaccinees were limited because only six AZD1222 recipients were SARS-CoV-2 seropositive at baseline.

The time point label of this sample denotes: about 28 days (+/-7) after the second vaccine dose. This sample's treatment or condition label indicates: meningococcal conjugate vaccine given as trial control. Samples from vaccinated people were obtained from the UK trials COV001 and COV002, which included a single-blind randomized controlled phase 2/3 trial of AZD1222 (ChAdOx1 nCoV-19) in healthy adults. For TCRbeta chain sequencing, PBMC samples from trial participants were taken at day 0 and at day 28 after the second dose. Note on this clone: Its antigen is still unknown. It has no much larger one-base neighbor in the sample; base qualities were not kept.

The germline V gene yields SQVTM for CDR1 and ANQGSEA for CDR2. V and J are truncated by 4 bases and 3 bases respectively, leaving an intervening sequence of 10 bases. The CDR3 holds 13 amino acids from the cysteine to the phenylalanine. Of all the DNA, just the CDR3 is kept, 39 bases in frame from base 1. Here the sequenced sample was peripheral blood, taken 28 days after the second dose of the MenACWY control vaccine. The TCR originated in an adult who received the MenACWY meningococcal vaccine as a control. This chain is built from TRBV29-1 and TRBJ1-5, and TRBD1 may be the D gene, going by 5 matching bases. The CDR3 protein sequence reads: CSVGSGFNQPQHF. The DNA sequence is given as TGCAGCGTTGGATCAGGGTTCAATCAGCCCCAGCATTTT.